The 23 T cell receptor beta chains below come from one sample, sequenced in a study of CD8+CD57+ T cells in acquired aplastic anemia. Both TCR beta VDJ combination and CDR3 sequence profiling were carried out. Genomic DNA was the template for this profiling. TCRdb analysed the reads with MiXCR anew, one entry per CDR3 protein. The table lists about 98,000 distinct CDR3 sequences, around two thirds of them singletons. Patients selected for sequencing had displayed CD8+CD57+ cell expansion by flow cytometry. The sample comprised sorted CD4+, CD8+, or CD8+CD57+ T cells (not recorded which) from PBMCs. All receptors come from a human donor with aplastic anemia.

V is TRBV24-1 and J is TRBJ2-2; D is uncertain. This CDR3 is 13 amino acids long. V was cut by 0 bases and J by 5 bases, with 3 bases left in between. Germline V gene data show CDR1 as KGHDR and CDR2 as SFDVKD. The CDR3 coding sequence is TGTGCCACCAGTGATTTGATAACCGGGGAGCTGTTTTTT. Its translation: CATSDLITGELFF.

This clonotype was seen more than once but under ten times. The rearrangement links TRBV20-1 to TRBJ1-1; TRBD1 aligns across 7 bases. The V gene end was trimmed by 4 bases and the J gene end by 7 bases; junction bases not matched to a gene: 3. Germline V CDR1 and CDR2: DFQATT, SNEGSKA (reference sequence). The CDR3 extends over 11 amino acids. CDR3 coding DNA: TGCAGTGCTAAGGGACAGAATGAAGCTTTCTTT. Its translation: CSAKGQNEAFF.

This chain links TRBV20-1 with TRBJ1-2; D call uncertain. CDR3 length: 13 residues. V dropped 6 bases and J dropped 8 bases, with 19 bases sitting between them. Germline V lookup: CDR1 DFQATT, CDR2 SNEGSKA (reference sequence). The CDR3 DNA reads TGCAGTGCGACCTTAGATACGGGCGGAGGCTACACCTTC. Its translation: CSATLDTGGGYTF.

The chain is built from TRBV7-6 and TRBJ2-3; 10 bases match TRBD2. From germline, CDR1 is SGHVS and CDR2 FNYEAQ. The CDR3 has 15 residues. With V trimmed by 3 bases and J by 6 bases, 6 bases remained unmatched. The CDR3 DNA sequence: TGTGCCAGCAGCTTTCCTGGGACTAGCGCGGATACGCAGTATTTT. Its translation: CASSFPGTSADTQYF. Combining the CDR3 with reference TRBV7-6 and TRBJ2-3 gives the whole variable domain GAGVSQSPRYKVTKRGQDVALRCDPISGHVSLYWYRQALGQGPEFLTYFNYEAQQDKSGLPNDRFSAERPEGSISTLTIQRTEQRDSAMYRCASSFPGTSADTQYFGPGTRLTVL.

This clonotype was detected a few times. The chain links TRBV5-1 to TRBJ1-2, with D possibly being TRBD1 (6 bases). Trimming pared 5 bases from V and 6 bases from J, leaving 11 bases between. From germline, CDR1 is SGHRS and CDR2 YFSETQ. The CDR3 covers 12 residues. CDR3 sequence reads: CASSSNRDGYTF. DNA of the CDR3: TGCGCCAGCAGTTCGAACAGGGATGGCTACACCTTC. The complete variable domain, with remaining parts taken from reference TRBV5-1 and TRBJ1-2, reads KAGVTQTPRYLIKTRGQQVTLSCSPISGHRSVSWYQQTPGQGLQFLFEYFSETQRNKGNFPGRFSGRQFSNSRSEMNVSTLELGDSALYLCASSSNRDGYTFGSGTRLTVV.

J is TRBJ1-2 and V is TRBV7-3; D is unresolved. V was pared by 5 bases and J by 7 bases, with 17 bases between. This CDR3 is 14 amino acids long. CDR1 is SGHTA, CDR2 FQGTGA, per germline. Here the CDR3 reads CASSPTRERGGYTF. The CDR3 region has the DNA TGTGCCAGCAGCCCCACACGGGAGAGAGGTGGCTACACCTTC.

The CDR3 spells CASSQDLGPTYEQYF. The CDR3 DNA reads as TGCGCCAGCAGCCAAGATCTGGGGCCGACCTACGAGCAGTACTTC. The J gene is TRBJ2-7, the V gene TRBV4-1; a weak D match, TRBD1 (5 bases). V was pared by 0 bases and J by 2 bases, with 11 bases between. This CDR3 is built from 15 residues. Germline CDR1 and CDR2: MGHRA and YSYEKL.

The chain employs TRBV20-1 and TRBJ2-7, with 7 nucleotides matching TRBD2. The CDR3 is 15 amino acids. Germline V gene lookup returns CDR1 DFQATT and CDR2 SNEGSKA (reference sequence). V was clipped by 0 bases and J by 4 bases; unmatched bases: 9. CDR3 residues: CSARDLGLGGYEQYF. DNA for the CDR3: TGCAGTGCTAGAGATCTCGGACTAGGCGGGTACGAGCAGTACTTC.

This clonotype was observed a handful of times. V gene TRBV2 combines with J gene TRBJ1-6; D remains ambiguous. The CDR3 covers 12 residues. From germline, CDR1 is SNHLY and CDR2 FYNNEI. V gave up 4 bases and J gave up 8 bases, with 6 bases separating them. CDR3 in DNA: TGTGCCAGCAGTGTTGTCCATTCACCCCTCCACTTT. Residues: CASSVVHSPLHF.

In this sample, this clonotype turned up a few times. This chain connects TRBV20-1 to TRBJ1-1, with D maybe TRBD1 (5 bases). V lost 5 bases to trimming and J lost 10 bases, with 17 bases between them. The germline V gene has CDR1 DFQATT and CDR2 SNEGSKA (reference sequence). The CDR3 has 12 residues. CDR3 DNA: TGCAGTGCTCCCATAGGGGTTTCGGGAGCTTTCTTT. Translated, it gives CSAPIGVSGAFF.

The rearrangement joins TRBV10-1 to TRBJ2-7; possibly TRBD1 for D (5 bases). Trimming stripped 4 bases from V and 3 bases from J, with 13 bases between. The CDR3 consists of 14 residues. CDR1 is WNHNN and CDR2 is SYGVQD in the germline V gene (reference sequence). The CDR3 reads CASSAKGPNYEQYF. CDR3 nucleotides: TGCGCCAGCAGTGCAAAGGGGCCTAACTACGAGCAGTACTTC.

The rearrangement uses TRBV20-1 and TRBJ2-3; D call uncertain. This CDR3 is built from 14 residues. Looked up from germline, CDR1 is DFQATT and CDR2 is SNEGSKA (reference sequence). With 3 bases removed from V and 2 bases from J, the gap between germline ends came to 12 bases. CDR3 nucleotides: TGCAGTGCTAGCCCCCGAGTTTTCACAGATACGCAGTATTTT. It encodes CSASPRVFTDTQYF.

This clonotype has at least ten counts. The V call is TRBV20-1, the J call TRBJ2-3; D is unresolved. The CDR3 extends over 15 amino acids. Trimming took off 5 bases at V and 0 bases at J, with 15 bases between the two ends. The germline gives CDR1 DFQATT, CDR2 SNEGSKA (reference sequence). As DNA, the CDR3 is TGCAGTGCTGACGCATGGCGGAAAAGCACAGATACGCAGTATTTT. Its protein product is CSADAWRKSTDTQYF.

This rearrangement joins TRBV6-1 to TRBJ2-2; D is ambiguous. The CDR3 contains 12 residues. Germline loops: CDR1 MNHNS, CDR2 SASEGT. V was clipped by 3 bases and J by 6 bases, with 5 bases between them. The CDR3 protein is CASSDLAGELFF. The CDR3 DNA is TGTGCCAGCAGTGATTTAGCCGGGGAGCTGTTTTTT.

The chain links TRBV12-3 or TRBV12-4 to TRBJ2-7; D not certain. Deletions cut 3 bases from V and 4 bases from J, with 7 bases between. CDR3 length: 12 amino acids. CDR3: CASSFNKYEQYF. As DNA, the CDR3 is TGTGCCAGCAGTTTTAACAAATACGAGCAGTACTTC.

A note on this clonotype: The junction and the germline gene differ at one end; a read error may be behind it. The CDR3 DNA follows: TGTGCCAGCAGTGAAAGTAGGTACACAGATACGCATTATTTT. Amino acids: CASSESRYTDTHYF. The rearrangement joins TRBV2 to TRBJ2-3; no firm D call. The CDR3 runs 14 residues. Germline V lookup: CDR1 SNHLY, CDR2 FYNNEI.

The V call is TRBV20-1, the J call TRBJ2-3; D is perhaps TRBD1 or TRBD2 (6 bases each). Trimming shortened V by 5 bases and J by 3 bases, and 18 bases separated the two germline ends. The CDR3 sequence is 15 residues long. The V gene's germline CDR1 is DFQATT and CDR2 SNEGSKA (reference sequence). CDR3 sequence reads: CSALGGLFSTDTQYF. The CDR3 region has the DNA TGCAGTGCTCTGGGGGGCCTTTTCAGTACAGATACGCAGTATTTT.

This clonotype was seen just once. Here the CDR3 DNA reads TGTGCCAGTAGCCGGGACTGGATCTACGAGCAGTACTTC. This sequence encodes CASSRDWIYEQYF. This sequence joins TRBV19 and TRBJ2-7; D perhaps matches TRBD2 (6 bases). Germline V gene lookup returns CDR1 LNHDA and CDR2 SQIVND (reference sequence). V was cut by 6 bases and J by 3 bases, with 12 bases left in between. This CDR3 region has 13 residues.

CDR3 amino acids: CSVALPGTSGTDTQYF. Written as DNA, the CDR3 is TGCAGTGTTGCCCTTCCCGGGACTAGCGGCACAGATACGCAGTATTTT. The genes are TRBV20-1 and TRBJ2-3; 10 bases align to TRBD2. Germline V gene lookup returns CDR1 DFQATT and CDR2 SNEGSKA (reference sequence). This CDR3 is 16 amino acids long. Trimming removed 7 bases from V and 1 base from J; junction bases left unmatched: 11.

The CDR3 loop is CASITSRDRGPYGYTF. The CDR3 DNA follows: TGTGCCAGCATTACGTCCCGGGACAGGGGGCCCTATGGCTACACCTTC. This chain links TRBV6-9 with TRBJ1-2; TRBD1 aligns across 12 bases. This CDR3 region has 16 residues. Germline CDR1 and CDR2: MNHGY and SVAAGI. The V segment lost 7 bases and the J segment 4 bases; nucleotides outside the gene matches: 10.

This rearrangement joins TRBV5-4 to TRBJ2-5, with TRBD1 matching over 9 bases. Germline V gives CDR1 SGHNT, CDR2 YYREEE (reference sequence). The CDR3 consists of 13 residues. Trimming removed 5 bases from V and 4 bases from J; junction bases left unmatched: 3. CDR3 region: CASSKDRGETQYF. In nucleotides, the CDR3 is TGTGCCAGCAGTAAGGACAGGGGAGAGACCCAGTACTTC.

The chain joins TRBV20-1 to TRBJ1-5, with D unclear. With 6 bases removed from V and 2 bases from J, the gap between germline ends came to 17 bases. The length of the CDR3 is 15 residues. Germline CDR1 reads DFQATT; CDR2 reads SNEGSKA (reference sequence). This chain's CDR3 is CSALKEVRGNQPQHF. In nucleotides, the CDR3 is TGCAGTGCCTTAAAGGAGGTACGGGGCAATCAGCCCCAGCATTTT.

The chain is built from TRBV5-1 and TRBJ1-5; D gene ambiguous. The CDR3 runs 13 residues. V was clipped by 2 bases and J by 4 bases, with 7 bases between them. Germline lookup yields CDR1 SGHRS and CDR2 YFSETQ. The CDR3 is CASSFDGNQPQHF. DNA of the CDR3: TGCGCCAGCAGCTTCGACGGAAATCAGCCCCAGCATTTT. The complete variable domain, with remaining parts taken from reference TRBV5-1 and TRBJ1-5, reads KAGVTQTPRYLIKTRGQQVTLSCSPISGHRSVSWYQQTPGQGLQFLFEYFSETQRNKGNFPGRFSGRQFSNSRSEMNVSTLELGDSALYLCASSFDGNQPQHFGDGTRLSIL.